This T cell receptor beta chain came from a study of CD8+CD57+ T cells in acquired aplastic anemia. As for the study in general: Sorted cells (CD4+ and CD8+) yielded DNA amounts that averaged 3.2 ug.

This CDR3 has 14 amino acids. V dropped 4 bases and J dropped 5 bases, with 9 bases sitting between them. Germline V gives CDR1 ENHRY, CDR2 SYGVKD. Genomic DNA served as template for TCR beta VDJ and CDR3 profiling. TCRdb re-analysed the reads in MiXCR, keeping a single row per CDR3 protein. This sample has over 150,000 distinct CDR3 sequences, with 70% to 80% found just once. Patients included in sequencing had previously demonstrated CD8+CD57+ cell expansion by flow cytometry. Severe acquired aplastic anemia was diagnosed in all patients. Remarks on this clonotype: Its antigen remains unknown.

Study results and limitations: Patients and controls had in common around 29 CD8+ CDR3 sequences.

The sample was sorted CD4+, CD8+, or CD8+CD57+ T cells (not recorded which) from PBMCs. V gene TRBV10-3 combines with J gene TRBJ1-6; D uncertain. This receptor was identified in a human donor with aplastic anemia. The CDR3 here is CAISGAGNNSPLHF. The CDR3 DNA reads as TGTGCCATCAGTGGGGCCGGTAATAATTCACCCCTCCACTTT.